One and the same sample provided the 5 T cell receptor beta chains below, sequenced in a study of response to subunit inactivated influenza vaccine. TCRdb independently ran MiXCR on the RT-PCR reads; one entry per CDR3 protein. The repertoire holds about 700,000 distinct CDR3 sequences, with 15% to 18% as singletons. Material: PBMCs from blood, obtained less than 13 days after vaccination. All receptors derive from a man aged 45 to 65 who received an inactivated influenza vaccine.

The CDR3 DNA follows: TGTGCCAGCAGCGTCGGGACAGGGGGATATGGCTACACCTTC. Encoded protein: CASSVGTGGYGYTF. This chain connects TRBV9 to TRBJ1-2; TRBD1 agrees at 11 bases. The junction had 2 bases not matched to a gene; V was cut back by 2 bases and J by 5 bases. The CDR3 extends over 14 amino acids. Germline V gene data show CDR1 as SGDLS and CDR2 as YYNGEE.

The chain has TRBV12-3 or TRBV12-4 and TRBJ1-5; maybe TRBD1 (5 bases). The CDR3 consists of 13 residues. V was pared by 9 bases and J by 3 bases, with 12 bases between. The CDR3 bases are TGTGCCAGTCGGGGGGGGACCAATCAGCCCCAGCATTTT. Its translation: CASRGGTNQPQHF.

The chain employs TRBV5-1 and TRBJ1-4; 8 nucleotides align to TRBD1. The CDR3 is 15 residues long. Trimming cost V 1 base and J 7 bases; bases outside gene matches: 6. Germline assignment: CDR1 SGHRS and CDR2 YFSETQ. The DNA of the CDR3 is TGCGCCAGCAGCTTGCAGGGGGCTACGAGTGAAAAACTGTTTTTT. This gives the protein CASSLQGATSEKLFF.

The sample holds a few counts of this clonotype. This chain uses TRBV2 with TRBJ2-5; the D is unclear. With 10 bases removed from V and 4 bases from J, the gap between germline ends came to 16 bases. The CDR3 sequence is 13 residues long. CDR1 and CDR2 (germline): SNHLY, FYNNEI. CDR3 sequence (DNA): TGTGCCACCCTGTTCCGGGTCGGAGAGACCCAGTACTTC. It translates to CATLFRVGETQYF. The full variable domain, its missing parts supplied by reference TRBV2 and TRBJ2-5, is EPEVTQTPSHQVTQMGQEVILRCVPISNHLYFYWYRQILGQKVEFLVSFYNNEISEKSEIFDDQFSVERPDGSNFTLKIRSTKLEDSAMYFCATLFRVGETQYFGPGTRLLVL.

V gene TRBV5-1 combines with J gene TRBJ2-5, with 9 bases aligning to TRBD1. V trimming: 2 bases; J trimming: 2 bases; junction bases outside the gene matches: 7. CDR3 length: 16 residues. Looked up from germline, CDR1 is SGHRS and CDR2 is YFSETQ. CDR3 in DNA: TGCGCCAGCAGCTTAACCGGGACAGGGCGACAAGAGACCCAGTACTTC. Amino acids: CASSLTGTGRQETQYF.